This TCR beta chain was found in a study of blood T cell repertoires in COVID-19 (dated by TCRdb to about 2020). Describing the broader study: The collaborator samples originated in the United States, Italy and Spain and spanned the acute and convalescent phases of COVID-19. Samples were obtained from the ongoing ImmuneRACE study (first 160 participants) and from approximately 1,200 subjects provided by 6 global collaborators. A de-identified subject ID, COVID-19 status, age in years and sex were almost always included in the sample metadata. The prospective study material was composed of cDNA or gDNA derived from T cells, B-cell-depleted T cells, or PBMCs. Subjects who had been exposed to COVID-19, were actively infected with it, or had recovered from it provided the deeply sampled blood TCRbeta repertoires that made up the dataset. The repertoires were released in a freely available public database meant as a resource for research on the immune response to SARS-CoV-2. Where available, HLA class I and class II types were obtained from metadata supplied by the sample provider rather than from assay-based typing. General study outcomes and caveats: The quantity of clinical and demographic metadata differed by source and by participant and was supplied without curation.

The germline V gene supplies CDR1 MDHEN and CDR2 SYDVKM. Trimmed from V: 5 bases; trimmed from J: 7 bases; junction bases lacking a gene match: 7. The CDR3 holds 13 amino acids from the cysteine to the phenylalanine. Left in the record is the CDR3 DNA by itself, 39 bases read in frame from the first base. Each collaborating institution followed its own protocols to collect whole blood in K2EDTA tubes. For TCRbeta analysis, collaborator samples were shipped as frozen whole blood, as isolated PBMCs, or as DNA extracted from either sample type. TCRbeta CDR3 regions were amplified from genomic DNA by means of the immunoSEQ Assay, a bias-controlled multiplex PCR. The published analysis was carried out like this. The number of nucleated cells in each sample was estimated by amplification of reference gene primers within the assay. To quantify the absolute abundance of each unique TCRbeta CDR3 rearrangement, sequence reads were collapsed and filtered. Productive Simpson clonality was computed per sample as the square root of Simpson's diversity index over productive rearrangements. TCRdb mirrors the immuneACCESS table, restricted to in-frame sequences. Some clones are absent from its copies; in checked studies, under half trace to an unresolved V gene, and the reason for the others is unknown. V, J and clone size derive from that table, while D and trimming were established from the DNA sequence. Counted in this sample were about 98,000 clones; 81% of them appeared once. The top ten clones comprise about 10% of the sample.

In regard to this clone: The specificity of this receptor is unknown. It has no much larger one-base neighbor in the sample; base qualities were not kept.

The source is a woman of 80 years or more with acute or convalescent COVID-19. The sequenced material came from peripheral blood. The chain was built from TRBV28 and TRBJ1-1; TRBD1 aligns with 7 central bases. The CDR3 region has the sequence CASSAPGQSEAFF. At the DNA level, the sequence is TGTGCCAGCAGTGCACCGGGACAGAGTGAAGCTTTCTTT. The CDR3, completed at both ends by the reference TRBV28 and TRBJ1-1 genes, gives the full variable domain DVKVTQSSRYLVKRTGEKVFLECVQDMDHENMFWYRQDPGLGLRLIYFSYDVKMKEKGDIPEGYSVSREKKERFSLILESASTNQTSMYLCASSAPGQSEAFFGQGTRLTVV.